The 24 T cell receptor beta chains below were found in one sample sequenced in a study of blood T cell repertoires in COVID-19. Method: immunoSEQ multiplex PCR; TCRdb's copy keeps in-frame clones and lacks some. Of roughly 35,000 clones listed, 85% to 95% are singletons. The sequenced material came from peripheral blood. These receptors were collected from a human donor in a cohort sampled during active COVID-19.

The V gene is TRBV2, the J gene TRBJ2-3; 11 nucleotides align to TRBD1. The CDR3 sequence is 15 residues long. In germline, CDR1 is SNHLY, CDR2 FYNNEI. V shed 6 bases and J 6 bases; nucleotides not matched to a gene: 8. The CDR3 protein is CASSLGQGVWDTQYF. The CDR3 bases are TGTGCCAGCAGCTTGGGACAGGGGGTCTGGGATACGCAGTATTTT.

CDR3 sequence: CASNEIRGSGYGYTF. CDR3 in DNA: TGTGCCAGCAACGAGATCAGGGGCTCTGGGTATGGCTACACCTTC. The genes are TRBV7-9 and TRBJ1-2, with a possible D match to TRBD1 (6 bases). Trimming stripped 7 bases from V and 5 bases from J, with 20 bases between. The germline CDR1 and CDR2 sequences are SEHNR and FQNEAQ (reference sequence). CDR3 length: 15 residues.

The chain uses TRBV19 and TRBJ1-4; 7 nucleotides line up with TRBD1. J gave up 5 bases and V 3 bases, and 15 bases lay outside the gene matches. CDR1 is LNHDA, CDR2 SQIVND, per germline (reference sequence). This CDR3 has 18 amino acids. As DNA, the CDR3 is TGTGCCAGTAGTATCCCCTCTGGCAGGGGGTACGAGAATGAAAAACTGTTTTTT. Its translation is CASSIPSGRGYENEKLFF.

This chain connects TRBV2 to TRBJ2-2; tentative D call: TRBD1 (8 bases). The CDR3 loop spans 15 amino acids. Germline-derived CDR1 and CDR2 are SNHLY and FYNNEI. The ends were cut back, 6 bases at V and 1 base at J, with 12 bases in the middle. CDR3 amino acids: CASRGGTGNTGELFF. The CDR3 DNA reads TGTGCCAGCAGGGGGGGGACAGGGAACACCGGGGAGCTGTTTTTT.

J is TRBJ1-6 and V is TRBV19; D remains unclear. This CDR3 is built from 16 residues. Germline lookup yields CDR1 LNHDA and CDR2 SQIVND (reference sequence). V was trimmed by 6 bases and J by 0 bases, leaving 12 bases between them. CDR3 sequence reads: CASSVRESSYNSPLHF. For the CDR3, the DNA is TGTGCCAGTAGCGTCCGGGAAAGCTCCTATAATTCACCCCTCCACTTT.

The V gene is TRBV5-1, the J gene TRBJ1-1; 8 positions match TRBD1. Germline V gives CDR1 SGHRS, CDR2 YFSETQ. V lost 5 bases, J lost 6 bases, and 9 bases stayed unmatched. The CDR3 is 14 residues long. CDR3 residues: CASRWGTGGPEAFF. The CDR3 nucleotides read TGCGCCAGCAGATGGGGGACAGGCGGGCCTGAAGCTTTCTTT. The variable domain in full, with the rest retrieved from reference TRBV5-1 and TRBJ1-1, is KAGVTQTPRYLIKTRGQQVTLSCSPISGHRSVSWYQQTPGQGLQFLFEYFSETQRNKGNFPGRFSGRQFSNSRSEMNVSTLELGDSALYLCASRWGTGGPEAFFGQGTRLTVV.

The CDR3: CAWMRVGTQYF. The CDR3 DNA is TGTGCCTGGATGCGGGTGGGTACGCAGTATTTT. V and J are TRBV30 and TRBJ2-3; D might be TRBD2 (5 bases). Germline V lookup: CDR1 GTSNPN, CDR2 SVGIG (reference sequence). Deletions cut 4 bases from V and 8 bases from J, with 10 bases between. The CDR3 covers 11 residues.

J is TRBJ2-7 and V is TRBV20-1, with TRBD1 as a possible D gene (5 bases). The V end was cut by 5 bases, the J end by 4 bases, with 6 bases between. The CDR3 loop spans 10 amino acids. Germline V gene lookup returns CDR1 DFQATT and CDR2 SNEGSKA (reference sequence). CDR3 sequence (DNA): TGCAGTGCTCCAGGGTACGAGCAGTACTTC. Translation: CSAPGYEQYF.

The rearrangement links TRBV9 to TRBJ2-1; TRBD2 might be the D (5 bases). Trimming shortened V by 4 bases and J by 10 bases, and 18 bases separated the two germline ends. The CDR3 contains 14 residues. The germline V gene has CDR1 SGDLS and CDR2 YYNGEE. DNA for the CDR3: TGTGCCAGCAGCCCTCGGACCCGAACGGGAGAGCAGTTCTTC. Amino acid sequence: CASSPRTRTGEQFF.

V and J are TRBV5-8 and TRBJ1-1; 9 bases map to TRBD1. This CDR3 spans 13 amino acids. Germline CDR1 reads SGHTS; CDR2 reads YDEGEE. V lost 7 bases, J lost 11 bases, and 12 bases stayed unmatched. As DNA, the CDR3 is TGTGCCAGCCAGGACAGGGGTAAATTGGGGGCTTTCTTT. As protein: CASQDRGKLGAFF.

The chain uses TRBV15 and TRBJ1-2; 7 bases match TRBD1. V was pared by 1 base and J by 2 bases, with 1 base of the junction left unmatched. The CDR3 extends over 14 amino acids. Per germline, CDR1 LNHNV and CDR2 YYDKDF (reference sequence). CDR3 sequence: CATSRGDSNYGYTF. The CDR3 DNA reads TGTGCCACCAGCAGAGGGGACAGCAACTATGGCTACACCTTC.

This chain connects TRBV9 to TRBJ2-1; D remains unclear. The CDR3 consists of 16 residues. V was cut by 6 bases and J by 4 bases, with 20 bases left in between. Germline values: CDR1 SGDLS, CDR2 YYNGEE. The CDR3 reads CASTRREARSYNEQFF. Here the CDR3 DNA reads TGTGCCAGCACCCGGAGAGAGGCGCGTAGTTACAATGAGCAGTTCTTC. Full variable domain (outside the CDR3, taken from reference TRBV9 and TRBJ2-1): DSGVTQTPKHLITATGQRVTLRCSPRSGDLSVYWYQQSLDQGLQFLIQYYNGEERAKGNILERFSAQQFPDLHSELNLSSLELGDSALYFCASTRREARSYNEQFFGPGTRLTVL.

The chain combines TRBV19 with TRBJ1-2; 7 nucleotides line up with TRBD1. Germline V lookup: CDR1 LNHDA, CDR2 SQIVND (reference sequence). V lost 7 bases to trimming and J lost 4 bases; unmatched junction nucleotides: 9. The CDR3 has 14 amino acids. CDR3 bases: TGTGCCAGTAACCCGACTGGACAGGTCTATGGCTACACCTTC. This translates into CASNPTGQVYGYTF.

V gene TRBV28 combines with J gene TRBJ1-1, with 8 bases aligning to TRBD1. Germline trimming cut 4 bases from V and 0 bases from J; bases unmatched to any gene: 10. The CDR3 has 17 residues. Germline CDR1 reads MDHEN; CDR2 reads SYDVKM. Here the CDR3 reads CASSSPGGAEMNTEAFF. CDR3 bases: TGTGCCAGCAGTTCTCCAGGGGGCGCAGAGATGAACACTGAAGCTTTCTTT.

The J gene is TRBJ2-7, the V gene TRBV12-5; TRBD1 matches 8 bases. The junction had 4 bases not matched to a gene; V was cut back by 0 bases and J by 0 bases. Germline CDR1 LGHNT, CDR2 FRNRAP. The CDR3 loop spans 16 amino acids. The CDR3 here is CASGLVLGTGSYEQYF. CDR3 nucleotides: TGTGCTAGTGGTTTGGTTCTCGGGACAGGCTCCTACGAGCAGTACTTC.

The chain employs TRBV28 and TRBJ1-4; TRBD1 matches at 7 bases. CDR1 is MDHEN and CDR2 is SYDVKM in the germline V gene. V dropped 1 base and J dropped 13; count of bases not matched to a gene: 12. The CDR3 is 15 residues long. CDR3 sequence (DNA): TGTGCCAGCAGTTTATTTCGACAGGGCCTAGAGGGACTGTTTTTT. It yields the protein CASSLFRQGLEGLFF.

V gene TRBV11-2 combines with J gene TRBJ2-1, with D possibly being TRBD2 (6 bases). The CDR3 has 17 residues. Trimming took off 2 bases at V and 0 bases at J, with 14 bases between the two ends. Germline V gene data show CDR1 as SGHAT and CDR2 as FQNNGV. CDR3 residues: CASSLPLAPSSYNEQFF. CDR3 nucleotides: TGTGCCAGCAGCTTACCCCTAGCGCCGAGCTCCTACAATGAGCAGTTCTTC.

The chain is built from TRBV2 and TRBJ1-5; D remains ambiguous. The CDR3 sequence is 14 residues long. Trimming took off 9 bases at V and 5 bases at J, with 17 bases between the two ends. The germline CDR1 and CDR2 sequences are SNHLY and FYNNEI. CDR3 amino acids: CARSWANSHQPQHF. The CDR3 DNA reads TGTGCCAGGTCCTGGGCGAATTCTCATCAGCCCCAGCATTTT.

The V gene is TRBV18, the J gene TRBJ2-4; tentative D call: TRBD1 (5 bases). Germline CDR1 reads KGHSH; CDR2 reads LQKENI. The CDR3 consists of 19 residues. Trimming left V 2 bases short and J 1 base short, with 21 bases between. The CDR3 coding sequence is TGTGCCAGCTCACCAAGACAGTTGTTTGTGTTTCCGGCCAAAAACATTCAGTACTTC. Its protein is CASSPRQLFVFPAKNIQYF.

Concerning this clone: Given the absence of the conserved phenylalanine or tryptophan at the CDR3 end, a read error is likely. The limits of the CDR3 on the DNA are not certain, so only TCRdb's listed CDR3 is given. The CDR3 reads CASSFMGQGHI. V usage is TRBV28 and J usage is TRBJ1-1; the table's D call of TRBD1 was not tested on the DNA. A total of 11 residues make up the CDR3, ends included. Germline V lookup: CDR1 MDHEN, CDR2 SYDVKM.

The V call is TRBV6-1, the J call TRBJ1-1, with TRBD1 as a possible D gene (6 bases). This CDR3 has 14 amino acids. CDR1 and CDR2 (germline): MNHNS, SASEGT. V gave up 2 bases and J gave up 1 base, with 8 bases separating them. The CDR3 DNA follows: TGTGCCAGCAGTGAACCGGGACAGAACACTGAAGCTTTCTTT. Its protein is CASSEPGQNTEAFF.

The gene calls are TRBV7-9 and TRBJ1-6; D is ambiguous. Trimming took 1 base from V and 4 from J, leaving 8 bases between them. The CDR3 totals 15 residues. Germline CDR1 SEHNR, CDR2 FQNEAQ (reference sequence). CDR3 in amino acids: CASSLDPGYNSPLHF. For the CDR3, the DNA is TGTGCCAGCAGCTTAGACCCGGGATATAATTCACCCCTCCACTTT.

The rearrangement uses TRBV5-1 and TRBJ2-7, with D perhaps matching TRBD2 (6 bases). Trimming removed 3 bases from V and 7 bases from J, with 17 bases in between. Germline V lookup: CDR1 SGHRS, CDR2 YFSETQ. This CDR3 has 14 residues. CDR3 DNA: TGCGCCAGCAGCTCGCGGACTACCCTCGGAGAGCAGTACTTC. Translating it yields CASSSRTTLGEQYF.

CDR3 bases: TGTGCCAGCAGGACCACTAGCTCCTACGAGCAGTACTTC. It specifies CASRTTSSYEQYF. V is TRBV2 and J is TRBJ2-7; weak D call: TRBD2 (5 bases). Trimming took off 6 bases at V and 0 bases at J, with 9 bases between the two ends. Germline V CDR1 and CDR2: SNHLY, FYNNEI. This CDR3 spans 13 amino acids.